Following are 14 T cell receptor beta chains from one sample sequenced in a study of shared clonotypes between healthy human individuals. The repertoire was sequenced with immunoSEQ multiplex PCR; TCRdb's copy has only in-frame clones and lacks some. Seen here are 950,000 to 1,300,000 clones, 65% to 75% observed once, and the top ten hold roughly 1.5%. The specimen sequenced was memory CD4+ T cells sorted from blood. Documented subset: CD45RA-negative fraction. Every receptor here comes from a man aged 18 to 35 in good health.

This chain links TRBV30 with TRBJ2-6, with 7 bases identical to TRBD2. The trim removed 8 bases at V and 4 bases at J, leaving 11 bases unmatched. Germline lookup yields CDR1 GTSNPN and CDR2 SVGIG (reference sequence). This CDR3 has 15 amino acids. The CDR3 DNA follows: TGTGCCCGCGGGGACGGGGGGTCCGGGGCCAACGTCCTGACTTTC. Translation: CARGDGGSGANVLTF.

The rearrangement joins TRBV6-1 to TRBJ1-2, with 8 bases that match TRBD1. Germline V gene lookup returns CDR1 MNHNS and CDR2 SASEGT. This CDR3 is 15 amino acids long. Trimming removed 2 bases from V and 5 bases from J; junction bases left unmatched: 7. CDR3 amino acids: CASSENRGGFYGYTF. The CDR3 DNA reads TGTGCCAGCAGTGAAAACAGGGGGGGATTTTATGGCTACACCTTC.

The rearrangement uses TRBV30 and TRBJ1-2; D is perhaps TRBD1 (6 bases). The CDR3 runs to 13 residues. Trimming took off 1 base at V and 6 bases at J, with 12 bases between the two ends. Germline CDR1 and CDR2: GTSNPN and SVGIG (reference sequence). DNA of the CDR3: TGTGCCTGGAGTGCAGGGGCCGCCCATGGCTACACCTTC. This encodes CAWSAGAAHGYTF.

The chain is built from TRBV5-1 and TRBJ2-1, with TRBD2 matching 8 bases. The CDR3 totals 16 residues. V shed 4 bases and J 0 bases; nucleotides not matched to a gene: 6. Germline CDR1 reads SGHRS; CDR2 reads YFSETQ. Here the CDR3 reads CASSPLAGGSYNEQFF. DNA of the CDR3: TGCGCCAGCAGCCCCCTGGCGGGAGGCTCCTACAATGAGCAGTTCTTC.

This clone has only a few counts. CDR3 sequence reads: CASSLLGGMNTEAFF. The CDR3 nucleotides read TGTGCCAGCAGCTTACTGGGGGGGATGAACACTGAAGCTTTCTTT. The rearrangement uses TRBV7-9 and TRBJ1-1, with a possible D match to TRBD1 (5 bases). The CDR3 covers 15 residues. In germline, CDR1 is SEHNR, CDR2 FQNEAQ (reference sequence). Trimming left V 2 bases short and J 0 bases short, with 10 bases between.

The chain is built from TRBV7-2 and TRBJ2-3; unclear D gene. The V gene's germline CDR1 is SGHTA and CDR2 FQGNSA. This CDR3 has 14 residues. V shed 5 bases and J shed 5 bases, with 14 bases lying between them. As DNA, the CDR3 is TGTGCCAGCAGCGCCGACGGATCGGTAGATACGCAGTATTTT. This encodes CASSADGSVDTQYF.

There are a few counts of this clone. Within the sample, other DNA sequences also encode this same CDR3. The chain combines TRBV5-4 with TRBJ2-5; D is perhaps TRBD1 (6 bases). The CDR3 has 13 amino acids. Trimming took off 2 bases at V and 2 bases at J, with 7 bases between the two ends. Germline assignment: CDR1 SGHNT and CDR2 YYREEE (reference sequence). The CDR3 region is CASSLDRQETQYF. CDR3 DNA: TGTGCCAGCAGCTTAGACAGGCAAGAGACCCAGTACTTC.

The V gene is TRBV7-2, the J gene TRBJ1-1, with D unclear. Trimming pared 8 bases from V and 10 bases from J, leaving 14 bases between. The CDR3 has 11 residues. Per the germline V gene, CDR1 is SGHTA and CDR2 is FQGNSA. The CDR3 reads CASGSSFAAFF. The DNA of the CDR3 is TGTGCCAGCGGATCGAGTTTTGCAGCTTTCTTT.

This chain connects TRBV13 to TRBJ2-5, with D tentatively TRBD2 (6 bases). The CDR3 loop spans 16 amino acids. Germline assignment: CDR1 PRHDT and CDR2 FYEKMQ (reference sequence). V was trimmed by 2 bases and J by 5 bases, leaving 18 bases between them. In DNA, the CDR3 is TGTGCCAGCAGCTTAAATACCCTAGCGAGAGGGGAGACCCAGTACTTC. It yields the protein CASSLNTLARGETQYF. The whole variable domain, remainder taken from reference TRBV13 and TRBJ2-5, is AAGVIQSPRHLIKEKRETATLKCYPIPRHDTVYWYQQGPGQDPQFLISFYEKMQSDKGSIPDRFSAQQFSDYHSELNMSSLELGDSALYFCASSLNTLARGETQYFGPGTRLLVL.

This clone was counted a single time. This chain uses TRBV28 with TRBJ2-7; D is ambiguous. The germline V gene has CDR1 MDHEN and CDR2 SYDVKM. This CDR3 region has 14 residues. Trimming shortened V by 6 bases and J by 3 bases, and 15 bases separated the two germline ends. The CDR3, as DNA: TGTGCCAGCAGAACACAAGGTTCGGACTACGAGCAGTACTTC. This codes for CASRTQGSDYEQYF.

The chain links TRBV29-1 to TRBJ1-2; D possibly corresponds to TRBD1 (6 bases). CDR3 length: 12 residues. Looked up from germline, CDR1 is SQVTM and CDR2 is ANQGSEA. V lost 4 bases to trimming and J lost 4 bases, with 10 bases between them. The CDR3 coding sequence is TGCAGCGTTGGGCAGGACAGCTATGGCTACACCTTC. It translates to CSVGQDSYGYTF.

V usage is TRBV5-1 and J usage is TRBJ2-1, with TRBD2 matching over 12 bases. This CDR3 is built from 16 residues. Trimming cost V 4 bases and J 4 bases; bases outside gene matches: 6. Germline values: CDR1 SGHRS, CDR2 YFSETQ. The CDR3: CASSAMTSGSYNEQFF. CDR3 coding DNA: TGCGCCAGCAGCGCGATGACTAGCGGGAGTTACAATGAGCAGTTCTTC.

The chain uses TRBV5-5 and TRBJ1-4, with 9 bases lining up with TRBD1. V shed 4 bases and J 8 bases; nucleotides not matched to a gene: 6. Germline V lookup: CDR1 SGHKS, CDR2 YYEKEE (reference sequence). This CDR3 has 14 amino acids. The CDR3 here is CASSIQGAREKLFF. The CDR3 DNA reads as TGTGCCAGCAGCATACAGGGGGCGCGCGAAAAACTGTTTTTT.

This clone was seen a single time. The rearrangement links TRBV6-4 to TRBJ2-2; D is ambiguous. V gave up 2 bases and J gave up 2 bases, with 6 bases separating them. Germline loops: CDR1 MRHNA, CDR2 SNTAGT. The CDR3 sequence is 14 residues long. The CDR3 nucleotides are TGTGCCAGCAGTGACGTCTATAACACCGGGGAGCTGTTTTTT. Amino acid sequence: CASSDVYNTGELFF.